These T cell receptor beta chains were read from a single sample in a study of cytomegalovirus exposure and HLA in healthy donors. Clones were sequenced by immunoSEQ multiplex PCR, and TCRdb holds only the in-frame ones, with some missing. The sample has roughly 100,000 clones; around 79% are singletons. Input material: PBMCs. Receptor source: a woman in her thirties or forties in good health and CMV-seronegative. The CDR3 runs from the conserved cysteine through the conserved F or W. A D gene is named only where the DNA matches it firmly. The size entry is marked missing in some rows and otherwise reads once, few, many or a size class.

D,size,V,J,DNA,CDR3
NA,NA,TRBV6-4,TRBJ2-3,TGTGCCAGCAGTGACTCAAGAGGGACAGATACGCAGTATTTT,CASSDSRGTDTQYF
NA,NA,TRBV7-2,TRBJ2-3,TGTGCCAGCAGCTTACTGAGCCCGCGGGCCCCCGAGGCAGATACGCAGTATTTT,CASSLLSPRAPEADTQYF
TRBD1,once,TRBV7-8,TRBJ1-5,TGTGCCAGCAGCTTAGTAGGACAGGGGTTCAATCAGCCCCAGCATTTT,CASSLVGQGFNQPQHF
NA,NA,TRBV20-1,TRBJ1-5,TGCAGTGCTGGTAGCGATCAGCCCCAGCATTTT,CSAGSDQPQHF
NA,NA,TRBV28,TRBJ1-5,TGTGCCAGCAGGTGGGGGGGCAATCAGCCCCAGCATTTT,CASRWGGNQPQHF
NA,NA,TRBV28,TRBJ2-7,TGTGCCAGCAGCCACTACGAGCAGTACTTC,CASSHYEQYF
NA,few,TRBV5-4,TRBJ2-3,TGTGCCAGCAGAAAAGTAGTGACAGATACGCAGTATTTT,CASRKVVTDTQYF
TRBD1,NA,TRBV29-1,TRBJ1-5,TGCAGCGAGGGCCGGGACAGGGGGCATTTT,CSEGRDRGHF
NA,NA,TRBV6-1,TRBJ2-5,TGTGCCAGCAGGAACATTTTGGGGGGACAAGAGACCCAGTACTTC,CASRNILGGQETQYF
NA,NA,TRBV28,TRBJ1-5,TGTGCCAGCAACCCAGGGTTCAATCAGCCCCAGCATTTT,CASNPGFNQPQHF
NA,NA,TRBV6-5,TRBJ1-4,TGTGCCAGCAGTTCCCTCCCGGGCGGGGAAAAACTGTTTTTT,CASSSLPGGEKLFF
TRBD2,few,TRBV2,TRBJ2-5,TGTGCCAGCAGTGCGGCTAGCGGGCTCCTGACCCAGTACTTC,CASSAASGLLTQYF
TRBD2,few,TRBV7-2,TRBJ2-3,TGTGCCAGCAGCTTAGAACTAGCGGGGGCGACGCAGTATTTT,CASSLELAGATQYF
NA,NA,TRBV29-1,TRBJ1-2,TGCAGCGCTCCCGCAGGGCATGGCTACACCTTC,CSAPAGHGYTF
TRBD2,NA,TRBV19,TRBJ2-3,TGTGCCAGTAGTAAAACTAGCGGGAGTGGCACAGATACGCAGTATTTT,CASSKTSGSGTDTQYF
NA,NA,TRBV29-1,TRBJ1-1,TGCAGCGTTGCACAGGGAAGGACTGAAGCTTTCTTT,CSVAQGRTEAFF
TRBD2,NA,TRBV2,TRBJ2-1,TGTGCCAGTCTCATATTAGCGGGGTGGAATGAGCAGTTCTTC,CASLILAGWNEQFF
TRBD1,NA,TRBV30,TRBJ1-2,TGTGCCTGGGGGGACAGCAACTATGGCTACACCTTC,CAWGDSNYGYTF
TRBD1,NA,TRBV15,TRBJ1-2,TGTGCCACCAGCAGCGGGACAGACTATGGCTACACCTTC,CATSSGTDYGYTF
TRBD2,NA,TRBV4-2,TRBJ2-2,TGTGCCAGCAGCCAAGGTCTAGCGGGATCGAACACCGGGGAGCTGTTTTTT,CASSQGLAGSNTGELFF
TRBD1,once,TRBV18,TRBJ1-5,TGTGCCAGCTCACATACCGGACAGGGGGGTCAGCCCCAGCATTTT,CASSHTGQGGQPQHF
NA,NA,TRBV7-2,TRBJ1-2,TGTGCCAGCAGCTTAGATGGAAGGAGTGGCTACACCTTC,CASSLDGRSGYTF
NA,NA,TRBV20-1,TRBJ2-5,TGCAGTGCTAGTTATGAAGAGACCCAGTACTTC,CSASYEETQYF
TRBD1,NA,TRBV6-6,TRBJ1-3,TGTGCCAGCAGCCGATTGACAGGGGATTCTGGAAACACCATATATTTT,CASSRLTGDSGNTIYF
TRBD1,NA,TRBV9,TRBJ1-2,TGTGCCAGCAGCGGATCCGGGACAGGCAACTATGGCTACACCTTC,CASSGSGTGNYGYTF
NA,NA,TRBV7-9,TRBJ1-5,TGTGCCAGCAGCCGAACAGGGAGCAATCAGCCCCAGCATTTT,CASSRTGSNQPQHF
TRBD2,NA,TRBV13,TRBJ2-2,TGTGCCAGCAGCCGCAATAGCGGGAGGGCGACCGGGGAGCTGTTTTTT,CASSRNSGRATGELFF
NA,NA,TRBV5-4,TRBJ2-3,TGTGCCAGCAGCTTGCCATCCGAGACTAGTGGCACAGATACGCAGTATTTT,CASSLPSETSGTDTQYF
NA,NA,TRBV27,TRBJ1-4,TGTGCCAGCATGGGGGGGGCAGCGGAAAAACTGTTTTTT,CASMGGAAEKLFF
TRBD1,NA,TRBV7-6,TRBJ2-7,TGTGCCAGCAGCTCCGACAGGGGGCAATACGAGCAGTACTTC,CASSSDRGQYEQYF
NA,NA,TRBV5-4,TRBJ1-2,TGTGCCAGCCACCCGGGGGGATTCTATGGCTACACCTTC,CASHPGGFYGYTF
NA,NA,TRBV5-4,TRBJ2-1,TGTGCCAGCAGCTCCCCCACAGGTTCCTACAATGAGCAGTTCTTC,CASSSPTGSYNEQFF
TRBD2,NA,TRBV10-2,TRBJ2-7,TGCGCCAGCAGCCTTAGCGGGGGGACCTACGAGCAGTACTTC,CASSLSGGTYEQYF
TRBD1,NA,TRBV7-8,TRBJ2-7,TGTGCCAGCAGCGCTCCTGGGACAGGCCTACGGGAGCAGTACTTC,CASSAPGTGLREQYF
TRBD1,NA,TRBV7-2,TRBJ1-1,TGTGCCAGCAGCTCGACAGGGATCGCTGAAGCTTTCTTT,CASSSTGIAEAFF
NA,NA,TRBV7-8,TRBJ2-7,TGTGCCAGCAGCTCCCGGACAGCCACCTCCTACGAGCAGTACTTC,CASSSRTATSYEQYF
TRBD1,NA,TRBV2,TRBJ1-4,TGTGCCAGTCTGCCCGGGACAGGGGGGGAAAAACTGTTTTTT,CASLPGTGGEKLFF
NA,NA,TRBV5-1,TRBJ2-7,TGCGCCAGCAGCTTAGGTGCAGGGGACTCCTACGAGCAGTACTTC,CASSLGAGDSYEQYF
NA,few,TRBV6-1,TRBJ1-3,TGTGCCAGCAGTGATGGGGCCTCTGGAAACACCATATATTTT,CASSDGASGNTIYF
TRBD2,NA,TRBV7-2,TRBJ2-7,TGTGCCAGCAGCTTAGAGCGGGGTGGAGTCTCCTACTACGAGCAGTACTTC,CASSLERGGVSYYEQYF
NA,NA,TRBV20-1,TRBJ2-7,TGCAGTGTCACCAGGGACGAGCAGTACTTC,CSVTRDEQYF
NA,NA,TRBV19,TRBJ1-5,TGTGCCAGTACCTTGGGGCACAGCAATCAGCCCCAGCATTTT,CASTLGHSNQPQHF